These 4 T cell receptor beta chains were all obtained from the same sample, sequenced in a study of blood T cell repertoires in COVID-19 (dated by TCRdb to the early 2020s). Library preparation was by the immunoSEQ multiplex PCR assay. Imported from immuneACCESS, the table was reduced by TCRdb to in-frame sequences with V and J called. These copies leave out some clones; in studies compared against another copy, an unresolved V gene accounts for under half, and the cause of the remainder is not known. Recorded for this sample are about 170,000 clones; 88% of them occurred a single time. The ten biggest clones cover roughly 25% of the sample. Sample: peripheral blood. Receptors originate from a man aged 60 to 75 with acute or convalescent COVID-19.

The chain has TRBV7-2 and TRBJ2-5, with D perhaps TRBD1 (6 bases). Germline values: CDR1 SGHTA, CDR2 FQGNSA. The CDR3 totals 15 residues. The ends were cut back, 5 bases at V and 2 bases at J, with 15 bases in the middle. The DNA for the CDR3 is TGTGCCAGCAGCCTACAGGGCCGTGGGCAAGAGACCCAGTACTTC. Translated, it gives CASSLQGRGQETQYF.

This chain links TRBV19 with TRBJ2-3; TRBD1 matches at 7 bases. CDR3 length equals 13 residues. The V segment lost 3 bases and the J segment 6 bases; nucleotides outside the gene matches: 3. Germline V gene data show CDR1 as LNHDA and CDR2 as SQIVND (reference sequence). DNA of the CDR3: TGTGCCAGTAGTATCGGGACAGCTGATACGCAGTATTTT. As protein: CASSIGTADTQYF.

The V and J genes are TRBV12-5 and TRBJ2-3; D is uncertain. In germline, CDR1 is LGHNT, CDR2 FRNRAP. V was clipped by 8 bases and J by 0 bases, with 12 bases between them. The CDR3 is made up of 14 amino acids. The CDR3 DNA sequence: TGTGCTAGTCGGGTTTCGAGTAGCACAGATACGCAGTATTTT. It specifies CASRVSSSTDTQYF.

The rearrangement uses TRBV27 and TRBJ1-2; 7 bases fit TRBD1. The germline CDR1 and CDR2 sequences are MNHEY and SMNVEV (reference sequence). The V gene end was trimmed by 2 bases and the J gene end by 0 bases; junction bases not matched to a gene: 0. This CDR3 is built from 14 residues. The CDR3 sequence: CASSLQGANYGYTF. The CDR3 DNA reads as TGTGCCAGCAGTTTACAGGGGGCTAACTATGGCTACACCTTC.